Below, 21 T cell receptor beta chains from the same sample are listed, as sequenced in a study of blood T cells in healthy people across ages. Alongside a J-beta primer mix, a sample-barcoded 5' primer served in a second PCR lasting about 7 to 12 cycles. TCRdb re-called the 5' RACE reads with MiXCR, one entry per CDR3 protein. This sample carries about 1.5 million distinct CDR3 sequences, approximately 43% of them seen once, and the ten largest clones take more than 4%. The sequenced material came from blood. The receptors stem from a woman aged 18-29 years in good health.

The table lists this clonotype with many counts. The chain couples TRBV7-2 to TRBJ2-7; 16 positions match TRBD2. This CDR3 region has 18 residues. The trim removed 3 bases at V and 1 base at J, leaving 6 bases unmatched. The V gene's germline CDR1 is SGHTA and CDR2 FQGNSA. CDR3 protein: CASSFLGLAGGNSYEQYF. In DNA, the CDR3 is TGTGCCAGCAGCTTCCTGGGACTAGCGGGAGGGAATTCCTACGAGCAGTACTTC.

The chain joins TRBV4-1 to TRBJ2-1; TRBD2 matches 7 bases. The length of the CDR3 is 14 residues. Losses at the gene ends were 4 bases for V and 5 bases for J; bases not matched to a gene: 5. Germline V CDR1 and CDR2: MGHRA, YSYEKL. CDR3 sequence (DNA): TGCGCCAGCAGCCCCCTCCTAGCGGACAATGAGCAGTTCTTC. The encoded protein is CASSPLLADNEQFF.

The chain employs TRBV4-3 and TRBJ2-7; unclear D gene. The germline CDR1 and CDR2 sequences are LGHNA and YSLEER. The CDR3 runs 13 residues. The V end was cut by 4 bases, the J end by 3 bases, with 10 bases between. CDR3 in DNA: TGCGCCAGCAGCCCATGGCACGGCTACGAGCAGTACTTC. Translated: CASSPWHGYEQYF.

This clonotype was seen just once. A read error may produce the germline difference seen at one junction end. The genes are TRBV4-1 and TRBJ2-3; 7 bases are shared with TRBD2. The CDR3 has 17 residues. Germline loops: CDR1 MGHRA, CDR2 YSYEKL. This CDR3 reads CASSQDRRGSFTGTQYF. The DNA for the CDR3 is TGCGCCAGCAGCCAAGATCGGCGGGGGTCTTTCACAGGTACGCAGTATTTT.

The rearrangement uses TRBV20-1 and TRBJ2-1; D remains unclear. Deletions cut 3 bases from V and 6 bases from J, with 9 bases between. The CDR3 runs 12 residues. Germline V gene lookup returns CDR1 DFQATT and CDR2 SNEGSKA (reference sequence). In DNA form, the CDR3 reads TGCAGTGCTAGCCGTAGCTCCAATGAGCAGTTCTTC. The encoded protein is CSASRSSNEQFF.

CDR3 protein: CASSGRNIQYF. CDR3 bases: TGTGCCAGCAGTGGGCGAAACATTCAGTACTTC. This chain connects TRBV6-5 to TRBJ2-4; unclear D gene. The ends were cut back, 5 bases at V and 6 bases at J, with 5 bases in the middle. The CDR3 totals 11 residues. Germline loops: CDR1 MNHEY, CDR2 SVGAGI.

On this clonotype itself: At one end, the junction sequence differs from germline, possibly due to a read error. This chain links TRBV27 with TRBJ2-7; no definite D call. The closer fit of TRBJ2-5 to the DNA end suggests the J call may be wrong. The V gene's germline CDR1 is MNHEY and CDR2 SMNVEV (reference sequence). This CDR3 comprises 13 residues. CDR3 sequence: CARSPQGRGTQYF. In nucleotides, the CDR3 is TGTGCCCGCAGTCCACAAGGAAGAGGGACCCAGTACTTC.

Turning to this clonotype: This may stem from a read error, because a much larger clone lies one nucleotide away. In DNA form, the CDR3 reads TGTGCTAGTGGTTTGTACGCCCTCGGACAGGGAACTTACAATGAGCAGTACTTC. Translation: CASGLYALGQGTYNEQYF. The chain combines TRBV12-5 with TRBJ2-1; 8 nucleotides align to TRBD1. The J call may not be correct, given that the DNA end is closer to TRBJ2-7. CDR3 length: 18 amino acids. Germline V CDR1 and CDR2: LGHNT, FRNRAP.

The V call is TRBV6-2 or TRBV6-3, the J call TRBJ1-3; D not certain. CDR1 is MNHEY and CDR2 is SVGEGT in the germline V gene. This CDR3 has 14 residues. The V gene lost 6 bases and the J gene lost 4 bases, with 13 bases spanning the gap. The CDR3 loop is CASSNHRSGNTIYF. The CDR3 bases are TGTGCCAGCAGCAATCACCGCTCCGGAAACACCATATATTTT.

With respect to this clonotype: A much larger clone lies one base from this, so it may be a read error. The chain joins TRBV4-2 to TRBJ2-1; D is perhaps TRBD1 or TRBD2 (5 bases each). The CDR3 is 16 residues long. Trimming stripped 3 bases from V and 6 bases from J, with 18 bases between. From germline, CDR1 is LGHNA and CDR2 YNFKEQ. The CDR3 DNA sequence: TGTGCCAGCAGCCAGGCAGCACGGGGACCAGTCAATGAGCAGTTCTTC. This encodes CASSQAARGPVNEQFF.

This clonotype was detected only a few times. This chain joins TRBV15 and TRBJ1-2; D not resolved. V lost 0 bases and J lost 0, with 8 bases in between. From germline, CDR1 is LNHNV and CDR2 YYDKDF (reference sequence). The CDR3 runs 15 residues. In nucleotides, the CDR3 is TGTGCCACCAGCAGAGAAGTAGAGGCTAACTATGGCTACACCTTC. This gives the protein CATSREVEANYGYTF.

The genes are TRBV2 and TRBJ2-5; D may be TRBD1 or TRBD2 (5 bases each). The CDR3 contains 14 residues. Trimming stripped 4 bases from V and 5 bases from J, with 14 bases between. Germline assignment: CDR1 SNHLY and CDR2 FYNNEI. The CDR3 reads CASSAGTTLETQYF. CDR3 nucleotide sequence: TGTGCCAGCAGTGCGGGGACGACTTTGGAGACCCAGTACTTC.

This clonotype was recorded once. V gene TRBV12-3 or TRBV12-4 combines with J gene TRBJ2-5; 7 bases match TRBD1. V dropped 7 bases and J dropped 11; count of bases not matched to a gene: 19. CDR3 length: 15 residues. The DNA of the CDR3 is TGTGCCAGCACTGATACCGGACAGGTCAACAATGAGCAGTACTTC. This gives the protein CASTDTGQVNNEQYF.

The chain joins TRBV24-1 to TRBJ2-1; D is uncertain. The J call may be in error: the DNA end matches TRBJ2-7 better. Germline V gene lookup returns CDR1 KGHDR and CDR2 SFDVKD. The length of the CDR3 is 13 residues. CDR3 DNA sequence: TGTGCCACCAGTGATGGACGGTACAATGAGCAGTACTTC. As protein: CATSDGRYNEQYF.

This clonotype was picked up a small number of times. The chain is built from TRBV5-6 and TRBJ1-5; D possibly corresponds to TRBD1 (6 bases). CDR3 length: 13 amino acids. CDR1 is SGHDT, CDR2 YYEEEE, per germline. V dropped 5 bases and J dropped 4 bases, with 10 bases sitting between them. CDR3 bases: TGTGCCAGCAGTTCCGGACAGAATCAGCCCCAGCATTTT. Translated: CASSSGQNQPQHF.

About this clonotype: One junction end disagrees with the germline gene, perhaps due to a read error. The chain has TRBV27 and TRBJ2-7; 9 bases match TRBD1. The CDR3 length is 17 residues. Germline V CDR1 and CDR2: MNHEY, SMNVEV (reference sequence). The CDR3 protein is CTSSVLSGTGISYEQYF. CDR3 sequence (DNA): TGTACCAGCAGCGTATTATCGGGGACAGGGATCTCCTACGAGCAGTACTTC.

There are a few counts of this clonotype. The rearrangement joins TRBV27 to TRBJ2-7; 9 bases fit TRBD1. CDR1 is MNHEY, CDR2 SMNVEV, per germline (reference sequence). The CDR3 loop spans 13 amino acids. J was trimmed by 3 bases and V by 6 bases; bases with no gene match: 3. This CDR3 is CASRTGQGYEQYF. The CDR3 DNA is TGTGCCAGCAGGACGGGACAGGGCTACGAGCAGTACTTC.

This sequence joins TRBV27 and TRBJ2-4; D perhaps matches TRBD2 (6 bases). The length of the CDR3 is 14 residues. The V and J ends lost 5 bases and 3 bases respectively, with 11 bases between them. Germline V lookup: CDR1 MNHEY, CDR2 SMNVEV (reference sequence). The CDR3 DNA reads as TGTGCCAGCAGTGTCGGAGGGAGCAAAAACATTCAGTACTTC. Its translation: CASSVGGSKNIQYF.

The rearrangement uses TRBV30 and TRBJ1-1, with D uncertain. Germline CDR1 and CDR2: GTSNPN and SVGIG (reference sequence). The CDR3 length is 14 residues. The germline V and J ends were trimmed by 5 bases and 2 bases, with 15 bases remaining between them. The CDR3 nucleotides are TGTGCCTGGGAGATCGGCCACTTTAACACTGAAGCTTTCTTT. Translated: CAWEIGHFNTEAFF.

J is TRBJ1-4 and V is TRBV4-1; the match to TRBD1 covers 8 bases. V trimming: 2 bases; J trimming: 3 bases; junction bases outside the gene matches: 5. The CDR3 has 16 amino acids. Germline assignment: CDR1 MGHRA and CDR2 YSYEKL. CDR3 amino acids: CASSQSQQGANEKLFF. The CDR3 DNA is TGCGCCAGCAGCCAATCCCAACAGGGGGCTAATGAAAAACTGTTTTTT.

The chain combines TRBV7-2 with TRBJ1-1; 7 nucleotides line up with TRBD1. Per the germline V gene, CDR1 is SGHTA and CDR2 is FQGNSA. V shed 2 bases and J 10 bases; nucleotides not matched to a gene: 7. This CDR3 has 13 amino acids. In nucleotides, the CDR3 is TGTGCCAGCAGCTTACGGACAGGCAGTACAGCTTTCTTT. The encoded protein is CASSLRTGSTAFF.